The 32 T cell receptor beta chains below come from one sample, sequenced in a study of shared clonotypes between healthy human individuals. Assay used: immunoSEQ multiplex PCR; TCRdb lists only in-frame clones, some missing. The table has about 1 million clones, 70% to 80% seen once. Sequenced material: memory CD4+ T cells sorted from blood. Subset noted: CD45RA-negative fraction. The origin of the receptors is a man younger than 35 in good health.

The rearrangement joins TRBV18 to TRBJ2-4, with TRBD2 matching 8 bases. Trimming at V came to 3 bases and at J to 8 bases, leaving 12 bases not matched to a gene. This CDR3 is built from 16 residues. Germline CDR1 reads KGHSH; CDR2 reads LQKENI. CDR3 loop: CASSPPGTRSTDIQYF. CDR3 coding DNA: TGTGCCAGCTCACCCCCCGGGACTAGATCCACGGACATTCAGTACTTC.

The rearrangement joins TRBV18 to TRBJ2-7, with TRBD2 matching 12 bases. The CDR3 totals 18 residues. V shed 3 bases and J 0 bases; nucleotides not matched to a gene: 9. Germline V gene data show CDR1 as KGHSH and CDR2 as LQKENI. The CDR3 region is CASSPGLAGPRGSYEQYF. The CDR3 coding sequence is TGTGCCAGCTCACCGGGACTAGCGGGCCCTCGGGGCTCCTACGAGCAGTACTTC.

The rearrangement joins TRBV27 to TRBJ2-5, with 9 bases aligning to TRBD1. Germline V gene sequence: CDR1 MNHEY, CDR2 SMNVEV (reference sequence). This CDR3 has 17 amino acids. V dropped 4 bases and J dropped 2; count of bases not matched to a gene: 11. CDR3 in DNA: TGTGCCAGCAGTTCACGTAAACAGGGGGCAGGGCAAGAGACCCAGTACTTC. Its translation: CASSSRKQGAGQETQYF.

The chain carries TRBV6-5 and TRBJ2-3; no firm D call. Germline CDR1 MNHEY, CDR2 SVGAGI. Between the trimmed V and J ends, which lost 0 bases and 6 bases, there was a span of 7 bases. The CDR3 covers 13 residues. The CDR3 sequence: CASSYSRSDTQYF. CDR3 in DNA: TGTGCCAGCAGTTACTCTCGGTCCGATACGCAGTATTTT.

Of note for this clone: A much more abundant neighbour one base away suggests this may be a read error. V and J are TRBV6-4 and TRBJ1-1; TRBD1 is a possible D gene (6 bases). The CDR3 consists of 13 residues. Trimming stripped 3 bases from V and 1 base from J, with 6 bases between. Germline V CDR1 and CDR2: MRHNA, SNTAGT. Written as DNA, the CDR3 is TGTGCCAGCAGTGAAGGGGGGAACACTGAAGCTTTCTTT. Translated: CASSEGGNTEAFF.

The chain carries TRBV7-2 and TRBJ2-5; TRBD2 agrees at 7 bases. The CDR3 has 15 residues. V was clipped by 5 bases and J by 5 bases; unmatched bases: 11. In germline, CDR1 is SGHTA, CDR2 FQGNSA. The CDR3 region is CASSAASGIRETQYF. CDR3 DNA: TGTGCCAGCAGCGCTGCAAGCGGGATTAGGGAGACCCAGTACTTC.

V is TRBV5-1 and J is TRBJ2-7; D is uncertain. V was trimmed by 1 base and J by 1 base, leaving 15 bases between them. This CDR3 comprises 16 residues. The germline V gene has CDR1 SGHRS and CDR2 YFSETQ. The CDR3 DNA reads TGCGCCAGCAGCTTGACCGACTCATTTCAGTCCTACGAGCAGTACTTC. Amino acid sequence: CASSLTDSFQSYEQYF.

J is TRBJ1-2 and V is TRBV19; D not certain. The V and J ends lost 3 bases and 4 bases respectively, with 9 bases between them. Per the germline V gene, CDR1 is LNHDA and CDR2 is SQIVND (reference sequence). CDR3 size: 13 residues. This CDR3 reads CASSMGRVYGYTF. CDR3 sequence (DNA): TGTGCCAGTAGTATGGGTAGGGTCTATGGCTACACCTTC.

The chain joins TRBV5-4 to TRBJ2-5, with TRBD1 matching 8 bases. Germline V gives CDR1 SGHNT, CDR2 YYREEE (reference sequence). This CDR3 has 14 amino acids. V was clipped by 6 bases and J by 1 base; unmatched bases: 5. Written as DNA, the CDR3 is TGTGCCAGCAACGAAGACAGGGGCCAAGAGACCCAGTACTTC. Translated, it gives CASNEDRGQETQYF.

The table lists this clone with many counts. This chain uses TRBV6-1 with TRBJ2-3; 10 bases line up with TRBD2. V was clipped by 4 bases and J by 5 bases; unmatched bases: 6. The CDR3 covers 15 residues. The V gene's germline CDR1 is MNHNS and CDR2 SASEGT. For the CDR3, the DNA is TGTGCCAGCAGTGGAAGCGGGAGGGCCAAAGATACGCAGTATTTT. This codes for CASSGSGRAKDTQYF.

CDR3: CASSLVGRITEQYF. CDR3 DNA sequence: TGTGCCAGCAGCTTAGTAGGACGGATTACCGAGCAGTACTTC. J is TRBJ2-7 and V is TRBV7-9; the D is unclear. Trimming removed 1 base at V and 6 bases at J, with 13 bases between. The germline gives CDR1 SEHNR, CDR2 FQNEAQ (reference sequence). The CDR3 covers 14 residues.

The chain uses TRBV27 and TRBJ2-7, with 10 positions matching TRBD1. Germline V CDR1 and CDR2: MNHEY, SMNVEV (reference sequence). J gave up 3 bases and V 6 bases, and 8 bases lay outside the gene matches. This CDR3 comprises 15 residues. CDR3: CASSKTGTGDYEQYF. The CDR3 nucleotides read TGTGCCAGCAGCAAAACCGGGACAGGGGACTACGAGCAGTACTTC.

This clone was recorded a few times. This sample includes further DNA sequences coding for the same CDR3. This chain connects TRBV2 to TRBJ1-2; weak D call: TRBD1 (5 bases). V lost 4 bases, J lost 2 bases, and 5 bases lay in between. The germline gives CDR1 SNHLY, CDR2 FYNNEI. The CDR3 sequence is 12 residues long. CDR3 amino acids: CASSGGNYGYTF. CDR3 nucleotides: TGTGCCAGCAGTGGGGGCAACTATGGCTACACCTTC.

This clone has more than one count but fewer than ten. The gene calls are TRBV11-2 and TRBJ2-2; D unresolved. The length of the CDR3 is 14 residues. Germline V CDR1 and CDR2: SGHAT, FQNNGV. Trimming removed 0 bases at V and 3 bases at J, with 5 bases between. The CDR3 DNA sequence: TGTGCCAGCAGCTTAGACAGGTACACCGGGGAGCTGTTTTTT. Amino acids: CASSLDRYTGELFF. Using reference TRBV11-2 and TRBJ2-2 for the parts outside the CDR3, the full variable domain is EAGVAQSPRYKIIEKRQSVAFWCNPISGHATLYWYQQILGQGPKLLIQFQNNGVVDDSQLPKDRFSAERLKGVDSTLKIQPAKLEDSAVYLCASSLDRYTGELFFGEGSRLTVL.

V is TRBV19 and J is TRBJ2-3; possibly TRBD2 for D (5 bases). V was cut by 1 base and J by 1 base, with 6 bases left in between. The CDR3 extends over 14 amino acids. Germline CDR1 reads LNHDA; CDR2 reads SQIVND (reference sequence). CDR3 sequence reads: CASSIGGRTDTQYF. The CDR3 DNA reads TGTGCCAGTAGTATAGGCGGGCGCACAGATACGCAGTATTTT.

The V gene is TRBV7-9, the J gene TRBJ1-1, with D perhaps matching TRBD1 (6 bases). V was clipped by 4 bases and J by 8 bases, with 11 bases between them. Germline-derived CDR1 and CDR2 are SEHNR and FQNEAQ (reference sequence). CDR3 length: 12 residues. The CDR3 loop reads CASSSGGGEAFF. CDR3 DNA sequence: TGTGCCAGCAGCTCAGGTGGGGGCGAAGCTTTCTTT.

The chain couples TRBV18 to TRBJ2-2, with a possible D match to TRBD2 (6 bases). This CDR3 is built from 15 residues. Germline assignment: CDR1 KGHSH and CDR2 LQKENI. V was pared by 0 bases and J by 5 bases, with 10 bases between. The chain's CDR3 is CASSPPGTQTGELFF. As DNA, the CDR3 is TGTGCCAGCTCACCACCAGGGACTCAAACCGGGGAGCTGTTTTTT.

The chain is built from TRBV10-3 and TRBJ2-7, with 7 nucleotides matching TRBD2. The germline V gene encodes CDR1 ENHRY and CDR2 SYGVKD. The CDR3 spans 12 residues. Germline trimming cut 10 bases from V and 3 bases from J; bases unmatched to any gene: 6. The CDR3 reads CASAAGDYEQYF. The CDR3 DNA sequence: TGTGCCAGCGCGGCGGGGGACTACGAGCAGTACTTC.

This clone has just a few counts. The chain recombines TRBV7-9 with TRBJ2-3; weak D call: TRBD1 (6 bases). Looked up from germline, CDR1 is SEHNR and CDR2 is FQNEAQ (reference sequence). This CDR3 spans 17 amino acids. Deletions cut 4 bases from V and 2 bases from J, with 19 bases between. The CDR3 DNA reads TGTGCCAGCAGCTCGACCGGAGGAGGACAGCCCACAGATACGCAGTATTTT. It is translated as CASSSTGGGQPTDTQYF.

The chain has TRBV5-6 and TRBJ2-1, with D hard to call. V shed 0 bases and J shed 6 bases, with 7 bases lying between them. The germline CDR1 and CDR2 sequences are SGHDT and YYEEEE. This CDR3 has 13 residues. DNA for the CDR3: TGTGCCAGCAGCTTGGCGACTCCCAATGAGCAGTTCTTC. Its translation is CASSLATPNEQFF.

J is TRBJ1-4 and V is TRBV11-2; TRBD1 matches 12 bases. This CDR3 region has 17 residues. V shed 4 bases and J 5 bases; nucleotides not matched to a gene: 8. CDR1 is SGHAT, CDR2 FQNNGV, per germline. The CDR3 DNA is TGTGCCAGCAGCTCCTCCGGGACAGGGGGCGGGAATGAAAAACTGTTTTTT. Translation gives CASSSSGTGGGNEKLFF.

Here the CDR3 reads CASYLQGDTQYF. The CDR3 region has the DNA TGCGCCAGCTACTTACAGGGGGATACGCAGTATTTT. The chain links TRBV5-1 to TRBJ2-3, with 7 positions matching TRBD1. Germline values: CDR1 SGHRS, CDR2 YFSETQ. With V trimmed by 7 bases and J by 6 bases, 5 bases remained unmatched. The CDR3 is made up of 12 amino acids.

CDR3 in amino acids: CASSPSQGAFEQYF. The CDR3 region has the DNA TGTGCCAGCTCACCCTCTCAGGGGGCATTCGAGCAGTACTTC. The rearrangement joins TRBV18 to TRBJ2-7, with 8 bases lining up with TRBD1. Trimming removed 3 bases from V and 6 bases from J; junction bases left unmatched: 7. The CDR3 loop spans 14 amino acids. The V gene's germline CDR1 is KGHSH and CDR2 LQKENI.

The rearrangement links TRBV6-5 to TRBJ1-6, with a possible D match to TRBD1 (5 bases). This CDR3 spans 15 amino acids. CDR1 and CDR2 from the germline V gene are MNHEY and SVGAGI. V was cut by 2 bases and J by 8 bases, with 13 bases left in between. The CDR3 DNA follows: TGTGCCAGCAGTTACCGACAGTCGGTCTATTCACCCCTCCACTTT. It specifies CASSYRQSVYSPLHF.

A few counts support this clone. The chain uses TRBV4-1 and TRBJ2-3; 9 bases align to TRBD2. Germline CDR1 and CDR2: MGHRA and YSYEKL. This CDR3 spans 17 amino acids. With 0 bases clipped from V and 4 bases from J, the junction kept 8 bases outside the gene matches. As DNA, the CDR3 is TGCGCCAGCAGCCAAGACCCCGCGGGAGGGCCGCCAGATACGCAGTATTTT. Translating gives CASSQDPAGGPPDTQYF.

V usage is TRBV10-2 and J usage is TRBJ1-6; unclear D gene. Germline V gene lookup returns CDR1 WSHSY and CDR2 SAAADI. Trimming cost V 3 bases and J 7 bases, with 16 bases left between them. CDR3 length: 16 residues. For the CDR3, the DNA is TGCGCCAGCAGTGAAAGGGAGCAGGTTTCAAATTCACCCCTCCACTTT. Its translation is CASSEREQVSNSPLHF.

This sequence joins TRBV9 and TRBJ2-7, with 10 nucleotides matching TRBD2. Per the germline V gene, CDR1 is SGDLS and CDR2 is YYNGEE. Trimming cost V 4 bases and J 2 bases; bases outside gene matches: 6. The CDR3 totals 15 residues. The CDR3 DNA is TGTGCCAGCAGCCCTCGGACTAGCGGCACCTACGAGCAGTACTTC. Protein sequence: CASSPRTSGTYEQYF.

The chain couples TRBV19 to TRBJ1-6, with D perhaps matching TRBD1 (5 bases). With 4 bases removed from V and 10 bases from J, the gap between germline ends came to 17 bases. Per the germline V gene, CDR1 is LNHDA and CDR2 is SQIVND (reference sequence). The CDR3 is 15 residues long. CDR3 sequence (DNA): TGTGCCAGTAGTACCGGGACCCTGAAGACCTCACCCCTCCACTTT. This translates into CASSTGTLKTSPLHF.

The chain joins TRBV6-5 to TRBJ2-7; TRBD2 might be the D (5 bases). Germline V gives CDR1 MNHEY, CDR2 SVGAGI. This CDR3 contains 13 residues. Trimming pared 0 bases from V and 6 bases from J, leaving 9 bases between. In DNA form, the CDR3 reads TGTGCCAGCAGTTACTCAGGAGGATCCGAGCAGTACTTC. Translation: CASSYSGGSEQYF.

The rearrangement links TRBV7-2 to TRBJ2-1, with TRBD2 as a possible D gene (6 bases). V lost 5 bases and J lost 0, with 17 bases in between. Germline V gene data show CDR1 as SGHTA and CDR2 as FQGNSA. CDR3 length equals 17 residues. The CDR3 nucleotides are TGTGCCAGCAGCCGGAAAGGAGGGCCGAGCTCCTACAATGAGCAGTTCTTC. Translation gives CASSRKGGPSSYNEQFF.

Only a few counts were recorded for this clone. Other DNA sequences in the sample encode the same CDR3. Here the CDR3 reads CASSPQGIQETQYF. CDR3 bases: TGTGCCAGCTCACCACAGGGAATCCAAGAGACCCAGTACTTC. The rearrangement joins TRBV18 to TRBJ2-5, with D unclear. The CDR3 loop spans 14 amino acids. Germline CDR1 and CDR2: KGHSH and LQKENI. Trimming removed 1 base from V and 1 base from J, with 7 bases in between.

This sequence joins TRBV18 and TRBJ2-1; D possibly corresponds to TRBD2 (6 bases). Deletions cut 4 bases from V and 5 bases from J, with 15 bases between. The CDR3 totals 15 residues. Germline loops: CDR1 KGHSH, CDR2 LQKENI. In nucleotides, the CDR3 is TGTGCCAGCTCACGGGACGTCGGGGGAGACAATGAGCAGTTCTTC. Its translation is CASSRDVGGDNEQFF.